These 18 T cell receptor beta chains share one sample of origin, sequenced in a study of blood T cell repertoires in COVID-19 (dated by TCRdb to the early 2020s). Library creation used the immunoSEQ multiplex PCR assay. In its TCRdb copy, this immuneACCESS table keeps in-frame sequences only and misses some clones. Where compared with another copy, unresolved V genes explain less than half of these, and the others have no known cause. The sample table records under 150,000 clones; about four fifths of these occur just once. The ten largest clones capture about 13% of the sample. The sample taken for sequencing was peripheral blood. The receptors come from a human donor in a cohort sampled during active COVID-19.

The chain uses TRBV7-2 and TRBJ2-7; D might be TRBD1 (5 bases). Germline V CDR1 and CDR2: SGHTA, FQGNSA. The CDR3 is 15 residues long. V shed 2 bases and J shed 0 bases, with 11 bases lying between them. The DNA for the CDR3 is TGTGCCAGCAGCTTATTCAGGGCGAGCTCCTACGAGCAGTACTTC. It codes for CASSLFRASSYEQYF. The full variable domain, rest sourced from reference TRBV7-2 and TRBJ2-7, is GAGVSQSPSNKVTEKGKDVELRCDPISGHTALYWYRQSLGQGLEFLIYFQGNSAPDKSGLPSDRFSAERTGGSVSTLTIQRTQQEDSAVYLCASSLFRASSYEQYFGPGTRLTVT.

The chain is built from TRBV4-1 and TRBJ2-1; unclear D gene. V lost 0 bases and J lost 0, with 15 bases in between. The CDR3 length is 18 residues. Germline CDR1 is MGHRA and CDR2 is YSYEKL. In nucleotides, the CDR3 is TGCGCCAGCAGCCAAGAATGGGCTATCCAGAGCTCCTACAATGAGCAGTTCTTC. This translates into CASSQEWAIQSSYNEQFF.

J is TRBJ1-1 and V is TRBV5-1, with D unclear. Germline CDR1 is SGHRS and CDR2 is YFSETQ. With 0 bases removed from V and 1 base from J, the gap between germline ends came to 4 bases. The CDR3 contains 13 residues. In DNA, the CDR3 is TGCGCCAGCAGCTTGGGCAGGAACACTGAAGCTTTCTTT. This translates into CASSLGRNTEAFF.

The CDR3 nucleotides are TGTGCCAGCAGTGAATTTTCGGGGACAGGGGTCTACGAGCAGTACTTC. Its translation: CASSEFSGTGVYEQYF. The V call is TRBV6-1, the J call TRBJ2-7, with 10 bases fitting TRBD1. V lost 2 bases to trimming and J lost 3 bases; unmatched junction nucleotides: 7. Germline values: CDR1 MNHNS, CDR2 SASEGT. The length of the CDR3 is 16 residues.

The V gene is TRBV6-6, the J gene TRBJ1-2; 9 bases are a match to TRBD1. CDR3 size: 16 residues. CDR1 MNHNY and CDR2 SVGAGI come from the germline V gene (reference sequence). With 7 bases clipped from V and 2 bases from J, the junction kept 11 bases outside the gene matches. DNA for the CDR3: TGTGCCAGCAATATCGGGACAGGGATGTCAAACTATGGCTACACCTTC. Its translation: CASNIGTGMSNYGYTF.

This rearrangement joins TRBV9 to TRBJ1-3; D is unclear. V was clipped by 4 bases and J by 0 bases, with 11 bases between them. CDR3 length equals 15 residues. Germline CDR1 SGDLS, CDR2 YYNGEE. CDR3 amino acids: CASSFRGGSGNTIYF. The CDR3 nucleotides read TGTGCCAGCAGCTTCCGGGGAGGCTCTGGAAACACCATATATTTT. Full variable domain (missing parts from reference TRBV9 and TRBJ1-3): DSGVTQTPKHLITATGQRVTLRCSPRSGDLSVYWYQQSLDQGLQFLIQYYNGEERAKGNILERFSAQQFPDLHSELNLSSLELGDSALYFCASSFRGGSGNTIYFGEGSWLTVV.

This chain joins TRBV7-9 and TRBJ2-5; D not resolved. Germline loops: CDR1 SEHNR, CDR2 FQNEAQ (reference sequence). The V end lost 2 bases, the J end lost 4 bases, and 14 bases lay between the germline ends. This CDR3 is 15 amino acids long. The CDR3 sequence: CASSLTVALPETQYF. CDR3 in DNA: TGTGCCAGCAGCTTAACGGTAGCCCTACCAGAGACCCAGTACTTC.

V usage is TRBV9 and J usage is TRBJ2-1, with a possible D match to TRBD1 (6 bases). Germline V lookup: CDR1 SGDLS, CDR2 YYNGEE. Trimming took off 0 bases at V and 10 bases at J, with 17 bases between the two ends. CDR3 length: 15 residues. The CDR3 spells CASSVDGQGIGEQFF. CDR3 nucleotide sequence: TGTGCCAGCAGCGTAGATGGGCAGGGGATAGGGGAGCAGTTCTTC.

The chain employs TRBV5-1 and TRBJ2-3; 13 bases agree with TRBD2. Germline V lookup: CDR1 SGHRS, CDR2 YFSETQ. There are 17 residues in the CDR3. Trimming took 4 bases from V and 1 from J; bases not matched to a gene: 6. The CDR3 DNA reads TGCGCCAGCAGCCCCGGACTAGCGGGGGCGGGCACAGATACGCAGTATTTT. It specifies CASSPGLAGAGTDTQYF.

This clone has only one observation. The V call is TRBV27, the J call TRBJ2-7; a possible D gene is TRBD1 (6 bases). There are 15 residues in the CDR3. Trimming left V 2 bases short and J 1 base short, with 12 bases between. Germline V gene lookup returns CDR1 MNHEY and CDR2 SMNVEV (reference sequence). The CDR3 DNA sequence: TGTGCCAGCAGTTTAATCCCCAGGGGTTCCTACGAGCAGTACTTC. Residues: CASSLIPRGSYEQYF.

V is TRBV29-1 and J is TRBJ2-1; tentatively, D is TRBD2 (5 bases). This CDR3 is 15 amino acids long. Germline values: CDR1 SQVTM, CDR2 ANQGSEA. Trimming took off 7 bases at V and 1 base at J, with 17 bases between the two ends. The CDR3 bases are TGCAGCGGTGCCGAGGGCTTTGAGTCCTACAATGAGCAGTTCTTC. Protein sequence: CSGAEGFESYNEQFF.

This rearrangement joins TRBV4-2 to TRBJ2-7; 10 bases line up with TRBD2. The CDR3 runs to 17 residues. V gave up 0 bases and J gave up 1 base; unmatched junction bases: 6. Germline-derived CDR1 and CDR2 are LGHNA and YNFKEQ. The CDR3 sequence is CASSQDSVAGGSYEQYF. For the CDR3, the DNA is TGTGCCAGCAGCCAAGATTCGGTAGCGGGGGGTTCCTACGAGCAGTACTTC.

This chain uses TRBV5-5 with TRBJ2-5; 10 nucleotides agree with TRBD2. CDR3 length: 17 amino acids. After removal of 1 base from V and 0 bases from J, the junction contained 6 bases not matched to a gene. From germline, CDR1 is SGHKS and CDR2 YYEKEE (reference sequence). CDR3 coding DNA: TGTGCCAGCAGCTTGCGTTTAGCGGGGGGTTACCAAGAGACCCAGTACTTC. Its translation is CASSLRLAGGYQETQYF.

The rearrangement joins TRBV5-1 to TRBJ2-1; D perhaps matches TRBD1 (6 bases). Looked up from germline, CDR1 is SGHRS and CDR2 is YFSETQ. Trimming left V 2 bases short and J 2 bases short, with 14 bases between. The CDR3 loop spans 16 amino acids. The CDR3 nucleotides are TGCGCCAGCAGCTTTCTTTTAGGGGACACCTACAATGAGCAGTTCTTC. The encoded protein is CASSFLLGDTYNEQFF.

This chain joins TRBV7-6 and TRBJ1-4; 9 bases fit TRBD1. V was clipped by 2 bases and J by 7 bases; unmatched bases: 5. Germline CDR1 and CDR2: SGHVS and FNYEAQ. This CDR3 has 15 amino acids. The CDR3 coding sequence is TGTGCCAGCAGCTTAAAGACAGGGGGGACTGAAAAACTGTTTTTT. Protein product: CASSLKTGGTEKLFF.

Here the CDR3 reads CASSPGQGLYGYTF. CDR3 sequence (DNA): TGCGCCAGCAGCCCGGGACAGGGGCTCTATGGCTACACCTTC. This sequence joins TRBV5-1 and TRBJ1-2, with TRBD1 matching 10 bases. The V segment lost 4 bases and the J segment 4 bases; nucleotides outside the gene matches: 4. The CDR3 runs to 14 residues. In germline, CDR1 is SGHRS, CDR2 YFSETQ.

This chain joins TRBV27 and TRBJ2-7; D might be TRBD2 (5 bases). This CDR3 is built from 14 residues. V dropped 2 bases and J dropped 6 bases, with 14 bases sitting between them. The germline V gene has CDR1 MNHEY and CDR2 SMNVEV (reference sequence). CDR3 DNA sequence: TGTGCCAGCAGTTTAACTAGTTCCATGAGCGAGCAGTACTTC. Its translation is CASSLTSSMSEQYF.

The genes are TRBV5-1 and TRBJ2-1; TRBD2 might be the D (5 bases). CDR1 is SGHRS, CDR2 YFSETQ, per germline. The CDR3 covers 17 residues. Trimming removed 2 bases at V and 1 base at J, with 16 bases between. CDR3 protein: CASSFFGLQRSYNEQFF. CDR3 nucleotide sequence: TGCGCCAGCAGCTTTTTTGGCCTCCAGCGGTCCTACAATGAGCAGTTCTTC.